This TCR beta chain was obtained from a study of OX40 agonist ivuxolimab in advanced cancers. About the study as a whole: Ivuxolimab, which targeted the costimulatory receptor OX40 (CD134), was an agonistic, fully human IgG2 monoclonal antibody. Intravenous ivuxolimab was administered to patients every 2 weeks at six dose levels: 0.01, 0.1, 0.3, 1.5, 3 and 10 mg/kg. Among the 52 dose-escalation patients, about 20 had hepatocellular carcinoma, 15 or so melanoma, 9 renal cell carcinoma and 9 head and neck cancer. In the dose-escalation cohort, around four fifths of patients were male, and the mean age was roughly 60 years, with a range of about 23 to 85. Prior anti-PD-1, anti-PD-L1 or anti-CTLA-4 therapy was permitted, and checkpoint inhibitors had been received by approximately 39% of dose-escalation patients. Three dose-escalation patients achieved partial responses, one with hepatocellular carcinoma and two with cutaneous melanoma. The point of sequencing TCRbeta in the periphery was to test whether ivuxolimab changed TCR sequence diversity and drove clonal T-cell expansion. The paper describes the monotherapy dose-escalation part (N = 52 patients) of the phase I trial of ivuxolimab.

General conclusions and limits of the study: After ivuxolimab, more expanded clones were found on average in CD8+ T cells than in CD4+ T cells. Partial responders in the 0.1-3.0 mg/kg groups had among the lowest normalized peripheral clonal expansion, especially among CD8+ T cells. Low levels of normalized T-cell clonal expansion were also shown by some nonresponding patients. Clonal expansion of both CD4+ and CD8+ blood T cells was observed from baseline to week 6 at doses 0.1 to 3.0 mg/kg. Antigen specificity was not determined for the clonally expanded peripheral T cells.

A remark on this clone: This clone's antigen is unknown. The input lacks base qualities; no much larger clone sits a single base away.

Genomic DNA was isolated from the sorted cells so that the TCRbeta CDR3 region could be sequenced. The immunoSEQ Assay was used to sequence the TCRbeta CDR3 regions. Sourced from immuneACCESS, this table was stored by TCRdb with only in-frame sequences that have V and J called. A share of the clones is absent; for the studies checked, an unresolved V gene accounts for under half, and the remainder has no known explanation. The sample table holds some 65,000 clones, of which about nine tenths were seen once. In total, the top ten clones hold roughly 2.7% of the sample. The CDR3 sequence holds 14 residues, the cysteine and phenylalanine included. Only the CDR3 DNA stays, 42 bases, in frame from base 1. The germline V and J ends show losses of 3 bases and 3 bases respectively, and no gene match explains 2 bases of the junction. Looking up the germline V gene (reference sequence) yields CDR1 SGHNT and CDR2 YYREEE.

The trial excluded patients who had a history of autoimmune disease or were on systemic immunosuppression. Peripheral blood for TCR sequencing was drawn from every dose cohort at baseline, at cycle 4 day 1 and at cycle 7 day 1. Samples were obtained from an open-label, multicenter, first-in-human phase I dose-escalation trial of ivuxolimab. Adults with locally advanced or metastatic melanoma, renal cell, hepatocellular, or head and neck squamous cell carcinoma were enrolled in the trial. Before TCR sequencing, CD4+ T cells and CD8+ T cells were sorted from peripheral blood as separate populations. The rearranged segments are TRBV5-4 and TRBJ1-1, with 10 bases aligning to TRBD1. The TCR comes from an adult with an advanced solid tumor such as melanoma, head and neck, liver or kidney cancer. The sequencing used CD4+ or CD8+ T cells sorted from blood, collected in a trial of the OX40 agonist ivuxolimab. The nucleotide sequence is TGTGCCAGCAGCTACGGGACAGGGGACACTGAAGCTTTCTTT. The encoded protein is CASSYGTGDTEAFF. With the portions outside the CDR3 filled from the reference TRBV5-4 and TRBJ1-1 genes, the complete variable region becomes ETGVTQSPTHLIKTRGQQVTLRCSSQSGHNTVSWYQQALGQGPQFIFQYYREEENGRGNFPPRFSGLQFPNYSSELNVNALELDDSALYLCASSYGTGDTEAFFGQGTRLTVV.